This T cell receptor (beta chain) appears in the sequencing data of a study of T-cell reconstitution after alpha-beta-depleted transplantation in children. Germline V gives CDR1 PRHDT, CDR2 FYEKMQ (reference sequence). The CDR3 has 13 amino acids. V gave up 5 bases and J gave up 9 bases, with 13 bases separating them. This clonotype has at least ten counts. Unique molecular identifiers were used in preparing the TCRbeta library. Using its own MiXCR run on the PCR reads, TCRdb lists one record per CDR3 protein. The sample lists some 220,000 distinct CDR3 sequences; about 9.5% were seen once. The chain recombines TRBV13 with TRBJ1-4; perhaps TRBD1 as D (5 bases). This specimen was PBMCs from the stem cell graft donor, taken from the stem cell graft. The clonotype was recovered from a human donor who donated a stem cell graft to a child with acute lymphoblastic leukemia. The CDR3 nucleotides are TGTGCCAGCAGCCCCGCGGGGACCCAAAAACTGTTTTTT. This encodes CASSPAGTQKLFF.